These T cell receptor beta chains were read from a single sample in a study of breast tumors, draining lymph nodes, adjacent tissues. TCRdb ran MiXCR on the multiplex PCR reads and lists one entry per CDR3 protein. The sample lists 200,000 or so distinct CDR3 sequences; over 25% were seen once. The sample taken for sequencing was axillary lymph node tissue. The receptors derive from a female donor with breast cancer. Some clones in this sample may be carry-over from other donors' samples. Both conserved end residues are part of each CDR3. Some rows have no size entry. The others give once, few or many, or a class for an expanded clone.

j_call,clone_size,v_call,cdr3_aa
TRBJ2-7,many,TRBV12-3/TRBV12-4,CASSFRDREGEQYF
TRBJ2-2,-,TRBV5-1,CASSLPGGVGGELFF
TRBJ2-3,many,TRBV10-3,CASRGGRATDTQYF
TRBJ1-1,-,TRBV15,CATSIGYTEAFF
TRBJ1-2,-,TRBV2,CASRGQFGGYTF
TRBJ2-7,-,TRBV12-3/TRBV12-4,CASSFGPPGTYEQYF
TRBJ1-2,many,TRBV9,CASSVADTVGYTF
TRBJ1-6,many,TRBV3-1,CASSPGSSYNSPLHF
TRBJ1-5,-,TRBV7-9,CATSDPAVGNQPQHF
TRBJ2-5,many,TRBV2,CASSDPVQEIQYF
TRBJ1-2,many,TRBV10-3,CAISELGDSRGYTF
TRBJ1-5,-,TRBV7-9,CASSATGGPQHF
TRBJ1-3,many,TRBV6-5,CASSDRGGNTIYF
TRBJ2-3,many,TRBV30,CAWSRQGKDTQYF
TRBJ2-1,-,TRBV5-4,CASSFPNDNEQFF
TRBJ1-1,few,TRBV6-2/TRBV6-3,CASSLGGIGTEAFF
TRBJ1-4,many,TRBV2,CASSGRQVAGEKLFF
TRBJ1-2,many,TRBV12-3/TRBV12-4,CASSLTGGSHGYTF
TRBJ2-3,once,TRBV29-1,CSVDLGIRDTQYF
TRBJ2-7,many,TRBV6-2/TRBV6-3,CASTEGSYEQYF
TRBJ2-7,-,TRBV6-2/TRBV6-3,CASSHSPTTTYEQYF
TRBJ2-3,-,TRBV7-2,CASSLQGTISTDTQYF
TRBJ2-5,many,TRBV7-3,CASSLGGGQTQYF
TRBJ2-7,few,TRBV28,CASRLREQYF
TRBJ2-5,many,TRBV4-1,CASSQDPRATSGETQYF
TRBJ2-5,-,TRBV3-1,CVSSPTGGQETQYF
TRBJ2-4,-,TRBV20-1,CSASRDLFEGNIQYF
TRBJ1-4,-,TRBV5-1,CASSAGQGQGEKLFF
TRBJ2-7,many,TRBV6-5,CASSHGPSRGNEQYF
TRBJ2-1,many,TRBV5-8,CASSSGTSRLNEQFF
TRBJ1-1,-,TRBV4-1,CASSQDRGRAFF
TRBJ2-7,many,TRBV11-2,CASSPQGPLGEQYF
TRBJ2-3,-,TRBV3-1,CASGQYYWGTDTQYF
TRBJ2-1,many,TRBV7-9,CASSLGTSGNEQFF
TRBJ2-1,many,TRBV4-3,CASSQEIGRRYNEQFF
TRBJ2-1,-,TRBV29-1,CSSLAGSYNEQFF
TRBJ1-3,-,TRBV7-3,CASCPGAIGNTIYF
TRBJ2-1,-,TRBV7-9,CASSFELAGGPNEQFF
TRBJ2-2,-,TRBV6-4,CASSHVVVRRPGELFF
TRBJ2-1,many,TRBV15,CATSRPISSGSRGNEQFF
TRBJ2-2,-,TRBV6-2/TRBV6-3,CASSPPTSGRATGELFF
TRBJ1-4,-,TRBV20-1,CSARDLSGTGEKLFF
TRBJ2-3,many,TRBV11-1,CASSLGVATDTQYF
TRBJ1-5,many,TRBV6-1,CASRHDRFLEPQHF